A selection of T cell receptor beta chains follows, all from one sample in a study of T cells in Graves' hyperthyroidism and ophthalmopathy. TCRdb independently ran MiXCR on the multiplex PCR reads; one entry per CDR3 protein. This table holds fewer than 750,000 distinct CDR3 sequences, roughly 15% found once. Material: blood. These receptors all come from a woman in her forties or fifties with Graves' ophthalmopathy. CDR3s include the opening cysteine and the closing phenylalanine or tryptophan. Clone sizes are given selectively: once, few, many, or a class where the clone is expanded.

cdr3_aa v_call cdr3_length j_call clone_size
CASSLSAGEQYF TRBV28 12 TRBJ2-7 .
CASSELAGLGTEAFF TRBV10-3 15 TRBJ1-1 .
CASSQEWVAGGYEQYF TRBV4-3 16 TRBJ2-7 many
CSARSVRAYEQYF TRBV20-1 13 TRBJ2-7 few
CASRAPGEETQYF TRBV12-3/TRBV12-4 13 TRBJ2-5 .
CATKAGGDSNEQFF TRBV15 14 TRBJ2-1 .
CSASILTGAFTDTQYF TRBV20-1 16 TRBJ2-3 many
CSARSSGTGTDTQYF TRBV20-1 15 TRBJ2-3 few
CASSRQGARTDTQYF TRBV13 15 TRBJ2-3 many
CASRAKLRLAGVKDTQYF TRBV7-9 18 TRBJ2-3 many
CAISEVRGADSPLHF TRBV10-3 15 TRBJ1-6 .
CAISESGRLNTEAFF TRBV10-3 15 TRBJ1-1 many
CASRPYASGSSGEQFF TRBV11-1 16 TRBJ2-1 many
CASSSASGGKPYEQYF TRBV28 16 TRBJ2-7 few
CASTGQGASNTEAFF TRBV6-1 15 TRBJ1-1 .
CAWGPTGRNTEAFF TRBV30 14 TRBJ1-1 many
CAITEPGGPHNEQFF TRBV10-3 15 TRBJ2-1 .
CASSYGGTASGNTIYF TRBV6-5 16 TRBJ1-3 .
CSARDGSTDTQYF TRBV20-1 13 TRBJ2-3 few
CASSLTGRAGNEQFF TRBV5-1 15 TRBJ2-1 many
CASRKELAGGPYEQYF TRBV28 16 TRBJ2-7 many
CASSVGPIDGTGSYNSPLHF TRBV9 20 TRBJ1-6 .
CASSLSSGSSVMNEQFF TRBV11-2 17 TRBJ2-1 many
CSVERRQSNTGELFF TRBV29-1 15 TRBJ2-2 .
CATSDLPGPTNEQFF TRBV24-1 15 TRBJ2-1 few
CASSPVTGTGNNQPQHF TRBV28 17 TRBJ1-5 many
CASSAGRQETQYF TRBV6-1 13 TRBJ2-5 few
CAWSGDRQYGYTF TRBV30 13 TRBJ1-2 many
CASDVEFNQPQHF TRBV28 13 TRBJ1-5 few
CASSLSAANTGELFF TRBV7-3 15 TRBJ2-2 many
CASSFSRDGELFF TRBV11-1 13 TRBJ2-2 few
CASSSPGLPKETQYF TRBV6-5 15 TRBJ2-5 .
CAWSEGLHYGYTF TRBV30 13 TRBJ1-2 many
CASSRGVVEISPYEQYF TRBV11-2 17 TRBJ2-7 few
CASSSTVYQETQYF TRBV28 14 TRBJ2-5 many